What follows are 15 T cell receptor beta chains derived from one specimen sequenced in a study of T cell repertoires in cytomegalovirus infection. TCRdb re-analysed the reads in MiXCR, keeping a single row per CDR3 protein. The sample includes around 630,000 distinct CDR3 sequences, roughly a quarter of them seen just once. Sequences were obtained from CD8+ T cells from PBMCs. The receptor set was obtained from a human donor in good health (CMV status not recorded). Some clones in this sample may be carry-over from other donors' samples.

J is TRBJ1-2 and V is TRBV20-1, with 8 bases lining up with TRBD1. The trim removed 2 bases at V and 6 bases at J, leaving 8 bases unmatched. The CDR3 has 14 amino acids. CDR1 and CDR2 from the germline V gene are DFQATT and SNEGSKA (reference sequence). CDR3 loop: CSARSRTGTHGYTF. Here the CDR3 DNA reads TGCAGTGCTAGATCCCGGACAGGGACCCATGGCTACACCTTC.

This clonotype was found many times. This rearrangement joins TRBV6-6 to TRBJ1-3; D perhaps matches TRBD1 (5 bases). V lost 3 bases, J lost 2 bases, and 8 bases lay in between. CDR1 MNHNY and CDR2 SVGAGI come from the germline V gene (reference sequence). The CDR3 has 14 amino acids. CDR3 protein: CASSYLGAGNTIYF. The CDR3 DNA follows: TGTGCCAGCAGTTATCTAGGGGCTGGAAACACCATATATTTT.

This sequence joins TRBV27 and TRBJ1-2; 8 positions match TRBD1. Germline V CDR1 and CDR2: MNHEY, SMNVEV (reference sequence). This CDR3 region has 15 residues. Losses at the gene ends were 2 bases for V and 7 bases for J; bases not matched to a gene: 9. CDR3 in DNA: TGTGCCAGCAGTTTAAGTACAGGGGGTTTGCGTGGCTACACCTTC. Protein sequence: CASSLSTGGLRGYTF.

On this clonotype itself: At one boundary the junction diverges from the germline segment, which might be a read error. The chain joins TRBV2 to TRBJ1-4, with D tentatively TRBD1 (5 bases). CDR1 is SNHLY and CDR2 is FYNNEI in the germline V gene. The CDR3 covers 14 residues. The CDR3 DNA is TGTGCCAGCAGTGTACAGGATAGACCCGAAAAATTGTTTTTT. Amino acid sequence: CASSVQDRPEKLFF.

The sample holds many counts of this clonotype. The CDR3 DNA reads as TGTGCTAGTGCCCTGAACTCTGGAAACACCATATATTTT. It yields the protein CASALNSGNTIYF. This chain uses TRBV12-5 with TRBJ1-3; D uncertain. Germline-derived CDR1 and CDR2 are LGHNT and FRNRAP. CDR3 size: 13 residues. V lost 7 bases and J 0 bases, leaving 7 bases between the germline ends.

This clonotype occurred a few times. The CDR3 bases are TGCAGTGCTAGCCTGACTTATCAAGAGACCCAGTACTTC. Translating it yields CSASLTYQETQYF. The chain carries TRBV20-1 and TRBJ2-5; no reliable D call. V was pared by 3 bases and J by 2 bases, with 10 bases between. The CDR3 loop spans 13 amino acids. The V gene's germline CDR1 is DFQATT and CDR2 SNEGSKA (reference sequence).

Only a few counts were recorded for this clonotype. A read error may produce the germline difference seen at one junction end. The chain recombines TRBV28 with TRBJ2-1; maybe TRBD2 (6 bases). The CDR3 totals 15 residues. Germline V gene lookup returns CDR1 MDHEN and CDR2 SYDVKM. For the CDR3, the DNA is TGTGCCTGCGAACTGGCGGGGCCCTCCGACAATGAGCAGTTCTTC. It yields the protein CACELAGPSDNEQFF.

The J gene is TRBJ1-5, the V gene TRBV7-8; D remains unclear. Germline lookup yields CDR1 SGHVS and CDR2 FQNEAQ. With 1 base removed from V and 4 bases from J, the gap between germline ends came to 11 bases. The CDR3 runs 15 residues. The CDR3 here is CASSLGGPQNQPQHF. In DNA, the CDR3 is TGTGCCAGCAGCTTAGGCGGACCGCAAAATCAGCCCCAGCATTTT.

CDR3 region: CASSPVSGAYNEQFF. The DNA for the CDR3 is TGTGCCAGCAGTCCCGTTAGCGGGGCATACAATGAGCAGTTCTTC. The chain combines TRBV12-3 or TRBV12-4 with TRBJ2-1; 8 bases align to TRBD2. Trimming cost V 5 bases and J 4 bases; bases outside gene matches: 7. This CDR3 has 15 residues.

This clonotype showed up just a few times. The chain employs TRBV6-6 and TRBJ2-1; D is unclear. The V end lost 2 bases, the J end lost 2 bases, and 22 bases lay between the germline ends. Germline V gives CDR1 MNHNY, CDR2 SVGAGI (reference sequence). CDR3 size: 19 residues. This chain's CDR3 is CASSYIDQGILFPYNEQFF. The CDR3 bases are TGTGCCAGCAGTTACATTGATCAAGGTATTCTCTTTCCCTACAATGAGCAGTTCTTC.

J is TRBJ2-1 and V is TRBV25-1, with D perhaps assigned TRBD1 or TRBD2 (5 bases each). The CDR3 is 16 residues long. Trimming shortened V by 3 bases and J by 8 bases, and 20 bases separated the two germline ends. The germline gives CDR1 MGHDK, CDR2 SYGVNS. CDR3 nucleotide sequence: TGTGCCAGCAGTGACTCGGGGACCCGGCTTTGGGATGAGCAGTTCTTC. Protein: CASSDSGTRLWDEQFF.

The sample holds many counts of this clonotype. This chain connects TRBV7-6 to TRBJ2-1; D is ambiguous. Trimming pared 2 bases from V and 2 bases from J, leaving 10 bases between. Germline values: CDR1 SGHVS, CDR2 FNYEAQ. The CDR3 totals 15 residues. CDR3 nucleotides: TGTGCCAGCAGCTTATGGGCAGAGACCTACAATGAGCAGTTCTTC. Its protein product is CASSLWAETYNEQFF.

As concerns this clonotype: A much larger clone differs from this one at a single base, so this may be a read error. CDR3 sequence reads: CTSSPWGQISEAFF. CDR3 coding DNA: TGTACCAGCAGCCCCTGGGGGCAGATCTCTGAAGCTTTCTTT. The chain is built from TRBV7-8 and TRBJ1-1; tentative D call: TRBD1 (6 bases). Germline V gives CDR1 SGHVS, CDR2 FQNEAQ. The CDR3 is 14 residues long.

This chain uses TRBV25-1 with TRBJ1-3; 9 bases agree with TRBD1. The CDR3 consists of 15 residues. V shed 1 base and J 8 bases; nucleotides not matched to a gene: 6. The V gene's germline CDR1 is MGHDK and CDR2 SYGVNS. This CDR3 is CASSESDRTGDTIYF. CDR3 DNA: TGTGCCAGCAGTGAATCCGATCGGACAGGGGACACCATATATTTT.

This clonotype has just a few counts. The genes are TRBV6-2 or TRBV6-3 and TRBJ1-5; possibly TRBD1 for D (5 bases). The CDR3 loop spans 13 amino acids. V was clipped by 11 bases and J by 0 bases, with 11 bases between them. Germline CDR1 MNHEY, CDR2 SVGEGT. In DNA, the CDR3 is TGTGCCGGGGGAGCGTATAGCAATCAGCCCCAGCATTTT. As protein: CAGGAYSNQPQHF.